The sequence of this T cell receptor beta chain was determined in a study of blood T cell repertoires in COVID-19 (TCRdb year 2020). Background for the entire study: Samples covering the acute and convalescent phases of COVID-19 were provided by collaborators in the United States, Italy and Spain. The prospective study material was composed of cDNA or gDNA derived from T cells, B-cell-depleted T cells, or PBMCs. A freely available public database, intended as a resource for researchers studying the immune response to SARS-CoV-2, is where the repertoires were released. The samples were drawn from two sources: the first 160 participants of the ongoing ImmuneRACE study, and 1,200 or so subjects contributed by 6 global collaborators. The sample metadata nearly always contained a de-identified subject ID, COVID-19 status, age in years and sex. HLA class I and class II types, where available, came from metadata supplied by the sample provider rather than from assay-based typing. Subjects who had been exposed to COVID-19, were actively infected with it, or had recovered from it provided the deeply sampled blood TCRbeta repertoires that made up the dataset. Overall study results and their limits: The quantity of clinical and demographic metadata differed by source and by participant and was supplied without curation.

Each collaborating institution followed its own protocols to collect whole blood in K2EDTA tubes. Collaborator samples were shipped for TCRbeta analysis as frozen whole blood, isolated PBMCs, or DNA extracted from either sample type. The germline V gene encodes CDR1 SGHVS and CDR2 FQNEAQ. V is reduced by 5 bases and J by 1 base, leaving a spacing of 14 bases between them. Spanning cysteine to phenylalanine, the CDR3 consists of 15 amino acids. The CDR3 DNA has 45 bases and is translated from base 1. Of note for this clone: The antigen it binds to is not known. Base qualities are not provided; no much larger clone lies one nucleotide away.

TCRbeta CDR3 regions were amplified from genomic DNA by means of the immunoSEQ Assay, a bias-controlled multiplex PCR. Per the original workflow: Within the assay, amplification of reference gene primers was used to estimate how many nucleated cells each sample contained. To quantify the absolute abundance of each unique TCRbeta CDR3 rearrangement, sequence reads were collapsed and filtered. For each sample, productive Simpson clonality was calculated as the square root of Simpson's diversity index over productive rearrangements. TCRdb's version of the immuneACCESS table is confined to in-frame rearrangements and falls short of the full clone set. An unresolved V gene accounts for under half of the shortfall where checked; the remainder is of unknown origin. The DNA gave D and trimming, while V, J and clone size come from that table. For this sample the table gives about 41,000 clones, of which 87% were detected only once. 4.3% of the sample comes from the top ten.

The sequenced material came from peripheral blood. The receptor was isolated from a man between 60 and 70 years old with acute or convalescent COVID-19. The chain links TRBV7-8 with TRBJ1-2; the D gene is perhaps TRBD1, on 6 matching bases. For the CDR3, the sequence is CASSDLDRLNYGYTF. The DNA sequence is given as TGTGCCAGCAGCGATCTTGACAGGCTTAACTATGGCTACACCTTC.